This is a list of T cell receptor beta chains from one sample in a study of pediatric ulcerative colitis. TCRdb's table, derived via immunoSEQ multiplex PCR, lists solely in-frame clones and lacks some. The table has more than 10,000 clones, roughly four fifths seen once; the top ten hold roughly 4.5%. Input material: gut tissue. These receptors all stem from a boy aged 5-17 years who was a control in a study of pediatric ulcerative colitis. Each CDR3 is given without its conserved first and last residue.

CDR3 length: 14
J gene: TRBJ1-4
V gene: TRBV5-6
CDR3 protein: ASSLADGAKRGKLF

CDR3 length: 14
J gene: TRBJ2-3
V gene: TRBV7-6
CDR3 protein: ASRAQGAWGTDTQY

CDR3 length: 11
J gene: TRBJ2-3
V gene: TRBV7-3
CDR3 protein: ASSLIRADTQY

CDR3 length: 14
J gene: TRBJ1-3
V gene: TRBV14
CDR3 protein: ASSQDESWAGNTIY

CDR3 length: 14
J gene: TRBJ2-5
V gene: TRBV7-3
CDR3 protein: ASSLGHHPRGETQY

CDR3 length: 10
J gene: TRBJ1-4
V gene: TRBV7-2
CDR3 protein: ASSLSRGKLF

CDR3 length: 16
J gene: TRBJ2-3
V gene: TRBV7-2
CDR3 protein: ASSFGGADLASTDTQY

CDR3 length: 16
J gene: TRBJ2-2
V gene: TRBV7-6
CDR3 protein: ASSLVPTSGRSTGELF

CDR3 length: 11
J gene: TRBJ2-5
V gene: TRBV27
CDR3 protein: ASSFSGMETQY

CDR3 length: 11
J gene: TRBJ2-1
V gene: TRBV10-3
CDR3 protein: AIKPREAGEQF

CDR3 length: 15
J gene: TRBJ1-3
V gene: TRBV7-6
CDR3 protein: ASSLSGTGNSGNTIY

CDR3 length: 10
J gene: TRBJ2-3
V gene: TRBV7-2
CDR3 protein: ASSHAADTQY

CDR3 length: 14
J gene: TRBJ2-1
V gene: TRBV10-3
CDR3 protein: AISESLAGGSNEQF

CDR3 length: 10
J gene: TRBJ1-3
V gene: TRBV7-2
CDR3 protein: ATAISGNTIY

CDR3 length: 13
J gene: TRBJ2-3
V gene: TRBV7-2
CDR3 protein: ASSPQGLSTDTQY

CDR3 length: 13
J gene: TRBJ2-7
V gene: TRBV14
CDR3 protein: ASSPIAREGYEQY

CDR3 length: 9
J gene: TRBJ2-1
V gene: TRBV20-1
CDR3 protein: SASGRREQF

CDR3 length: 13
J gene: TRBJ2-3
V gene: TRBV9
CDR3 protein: ASRRRGLEADTQY

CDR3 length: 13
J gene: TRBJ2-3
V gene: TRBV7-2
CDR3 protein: ASSSNGGGTDTQY

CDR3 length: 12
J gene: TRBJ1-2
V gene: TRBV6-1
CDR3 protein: ASSMGTGNYGYT

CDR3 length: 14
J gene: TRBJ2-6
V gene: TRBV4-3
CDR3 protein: ASSQDRSSGANVLT

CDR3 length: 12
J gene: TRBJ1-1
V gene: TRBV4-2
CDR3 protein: ASSPDPMNTEAF

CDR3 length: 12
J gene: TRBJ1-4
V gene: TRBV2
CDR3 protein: ASSELRTLEKLF

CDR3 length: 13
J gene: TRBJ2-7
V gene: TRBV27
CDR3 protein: ASSLTGLAAYEQY

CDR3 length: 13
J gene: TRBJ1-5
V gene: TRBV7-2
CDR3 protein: ASSLAGGGNQPQH

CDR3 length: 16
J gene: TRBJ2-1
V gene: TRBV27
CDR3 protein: ASSPPPGLAGEDNEQF

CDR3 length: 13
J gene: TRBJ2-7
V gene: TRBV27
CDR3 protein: ASSSLTKRGIEQY

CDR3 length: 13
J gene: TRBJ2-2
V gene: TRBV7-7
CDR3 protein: ASSLDRANTGELF

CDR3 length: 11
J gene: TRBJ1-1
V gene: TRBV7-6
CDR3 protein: ASSVGPRIEAF

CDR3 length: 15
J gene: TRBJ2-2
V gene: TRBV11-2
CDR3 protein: ASSLIGQRLNTGELF

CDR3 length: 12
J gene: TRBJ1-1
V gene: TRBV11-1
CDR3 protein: ASSSGLMNTEAF

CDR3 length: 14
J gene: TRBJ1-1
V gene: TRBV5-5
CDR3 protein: ASSPHIQDSPREAF

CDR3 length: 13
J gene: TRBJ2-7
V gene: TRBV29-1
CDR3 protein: SVEGGQGASYEQY

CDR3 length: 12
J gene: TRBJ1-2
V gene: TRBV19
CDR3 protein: ASSMGQNNYGYT

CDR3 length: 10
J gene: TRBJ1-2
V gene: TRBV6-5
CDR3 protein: ASSFDSYGYT

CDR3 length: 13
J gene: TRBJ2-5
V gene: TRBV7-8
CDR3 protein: ASSLVRQPQETQY

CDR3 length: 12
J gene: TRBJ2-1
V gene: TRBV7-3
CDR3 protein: ASSPAGRYNEQF

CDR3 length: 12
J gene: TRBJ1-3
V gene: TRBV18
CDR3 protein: ASSTSGSGNTIY

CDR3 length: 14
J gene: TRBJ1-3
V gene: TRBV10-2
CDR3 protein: ASSEIRQSSGNTIY

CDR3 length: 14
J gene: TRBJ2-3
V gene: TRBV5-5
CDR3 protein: ASSLEEGSSTDTQY

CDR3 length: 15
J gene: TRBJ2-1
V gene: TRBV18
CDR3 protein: ASSPPWIRNFGNEQF

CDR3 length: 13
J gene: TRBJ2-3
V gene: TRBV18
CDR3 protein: ASSPQVSGTDTQY

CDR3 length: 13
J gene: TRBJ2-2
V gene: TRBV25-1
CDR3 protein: ASKQAGSPTGELF

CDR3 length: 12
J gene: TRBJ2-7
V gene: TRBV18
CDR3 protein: ASSPGLGQNEQY

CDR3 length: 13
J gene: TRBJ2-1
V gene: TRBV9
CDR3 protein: ASSVMGVGYNEQF

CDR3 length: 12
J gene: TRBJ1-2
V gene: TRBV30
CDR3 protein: AWWPGQGRLGYT

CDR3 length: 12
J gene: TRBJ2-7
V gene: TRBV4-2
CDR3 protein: ASSYTGSRGEQY

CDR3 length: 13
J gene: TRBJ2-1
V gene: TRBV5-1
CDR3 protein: ASSLDPGVLNEQF

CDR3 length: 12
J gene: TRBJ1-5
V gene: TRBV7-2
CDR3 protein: ASSLRQGGQPQH

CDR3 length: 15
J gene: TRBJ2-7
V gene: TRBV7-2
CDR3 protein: ASSLVGRLAGGYEQY

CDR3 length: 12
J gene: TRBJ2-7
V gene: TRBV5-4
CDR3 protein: ASSSSAISYEQY

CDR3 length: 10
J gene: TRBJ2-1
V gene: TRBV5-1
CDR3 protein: ASTSRGGEQF

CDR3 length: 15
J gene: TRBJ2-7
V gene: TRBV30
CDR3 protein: AWSRDSSPGEGFGQY